These 14 T cell receptor beta chains were sequenced from one sample in a study of T-cell reconstitution after alpha-beta-depleted transplantation in children. Preparation of the TCRbeta library was carried out with unique molecular identifiers. In TCRdb, the PCR reads were re-called with MiXCR into one record per CDR3 protein. The sample includes 500,000 or so distinct CDR3 sequences, roughly 10% of them seen just once. The sample consisted of PBMCs, mostly from graft donor cells, taken 180 days after TCRalphabeta/CD19-depleted stem cell transplant. These receptors came from a female patient aged 2 to 10 who had a stem cell transplant for aplastic anemia, so the T cells may come from the graft donor.

The table lists this clonotype with a few counts. The genes are TRBV27 and TRBJ2-1; maybe TRBD1 (5 bases). Trimming removed 2 bases at V and 7 bases at J, with 15 bases between. The CDR3 has 15 residues. CDR1 and CDR2 from the germline V gene are MNHEY and SMNVEV (reference sequence). CDR3 in amino acids: CASSLRVGPGNEQFF. In DNA, the CDR3 is TGTGCCAGCAGTTTACGGGTGGGGCCCGGGAATGAGCAGTTCTTC.

The chain carries TRBV7-9 and TRBJ2-1; D could derive from TRBD1 or TRBD2 (5 bases each). CDR1 is SEHNR and CDR2 is FQNEAQ in the germline V gene (reference sequence). V was clipped by 4 bases and J by 8 bases, with 24 bases between them. This CDR3 comprises 17 residues. CDR3 DNA: TGTGCCAGCAGCTACTTTAGGGGAGATACCTCCGCCGATGAGCAGTTCTTC. Amino acids: CASSYFRGDTSADEQFF.

This clonotype has a handful of counts. The J gene is TRBJ1-5, the V gene TRBV27, with D hard to call. Between the trimmed V and J ends, which lost 6 bases and 0 bases, there was a span of 12 bases. CDR1 is MNHEY and CDR2 is SMNVEV in the germline V gene (reference sequence). The CDR3 length is 15 residues. The CDR3 sequence is CASRAGSISNQPQHF. CDR3 nucleotide sequence: TGTGCCAGCAGAGCGGGTAGCATTAGCAATCAGCCCCAGCATTTT.

About this clonotype itself: The CDR3 does not close with the conserved phenylalanine or tryptophan, likely indicating a read error. V and J are TRBV11-2 and TRBJ2-3; D remains unclear. CDR1 SGHAT and CDR2 FQNNGV come from the germline V gene. V was pared by 3 bases and J by 1 base, with 5 bases between. This CDR3 contains 13 residues. CDR3: CASSLPGTDTQYI. The DNA for the CDR3 is TGTGCCAGCAGCTTGCCAGGCACAGATACGCAGTATATT.

The V gene is TRBV20-1, the J gene TRBJ2-1; weak D call: TRBD2 (5 bases). CDR1 DFQATT and CDR2 SNEGSKA come from the germline V gene (reference sequence). Trimming removed 2 bases at V and 6 bases at J, with 8 bases between. The CDR3 runs 12 residues. CDR3 bases: TGCAGTGCTAGAAGGACTCGCAATGAGCAGTTCTTC. Translated: CSARRTRNEQFF.

There are a few counts of this clonotype. This chain joins TRBV20-1 and TRBJ1-2, with 8 bases identical to TRBD1. The V segment lost 6 bases and the J segment 4 bases; nucleotides outside the gene matches: 13. CDR1 and CDR2 from the germline V gene are DFQATT and SNEGSKA (reference sequence). The CDR3 is 15 residues long. CDR3 protein: CSAHTRWTGTYGYTF. In DNA form, the CDR3 reads TGCAGTGCGCATACCCGTTGGACAGGGACCTATGGCTACACCTTC.

This chain uses TRBV12-5 with TRBJ1-1; TRBD1 matches at 9 bases. After removal of 1 base from V and 7 bases from J, the junction contained 1 base not matched to a gene. This CDR3 has 13 residues. CDR1 and CDR2 (germline): LGHNT, FRNRAP. In nucleotides, the CDR3 is TGTGCTAGTGGTTTGGGGGGACAGGGTGAAGCTTTCTTT. It is translated as CASGLGGQGEAFF.

This clonotype appeared a few times. The rearrangement uses TRBV7-8 and TRBJ2-7; 12 nucleotides agree with TRBD2. This CDR3 has 16 residues. The junction had 5 bases not matched to a gene; V was cut back by 1 base and J by 4 bases. Germline loops: CDR1 SGHVS, CDR2 FQNEAQ. In DNA, the CDR3 is TGTGCCAGCAGCTTAGGACTAGCGGGAGCCATATACGAGCAGTACGTC. Translation: CASSLGLAGAIYEQYV.

J is TRBJ2-7 and V is TRBV6-5, with D possibly being TRBD1 (6 bases). The CDR3 has 14 amino acids. V was shortened by 0 bases and J by 4 bases, with 10 bases between the two germline ends. Germline V gene sequence: CDR1 MNHEY, CDR2 SVGAGI. The CDR3 sequence: CASSYSNRVYEQYF. The CDR3 DNA is TGTGCCAGCAGTTACTCGAACAGGGTGTACGAGCAGTACTTC.

Turning to this clonotype: The junction departs from the called germline gene at one end, perhaps through a read error. The CDR3 region is CASSPWTGGKNEHFF. The DNA for the CDR3 is TGTGCCAGCAGCCCCTGGACGGGAGGGAAGAATGAGCACTTCTTC. The chain uses TRBV11-3 and TRBJ2-1; TRBD2 aligns across 8 bases. CDR1 and CDR2 from the germline V gene are SGHNT and YENEEA. This CDR3 region has 15 residues.

This clonotype has at least ten counts. The chain recombines TRBV5-1 with TRBJ2-2; 8 bases map to TRBD2. Germline values: CDR1 SGHRS, CDR2 YFSETQ. This CDR3 is built from 20 residues. Trimming cost V 0 bases and J 1 base; bases outside gene matches: 14. CDR3 DNA sequence: TGCGCCAGCAGCTTGGTGGCGTTCGGCGCGGGAGGACGGAACACCGGGGAGCTGTTTTTT. Protein product: CASSLVAFGAGGRNTGELFF.

A few counts support this clonotype. The chain uses TRBV7-2 and TRBJ2-7; 10 bases agree with TRBD2. The CDR3 contains 15 residues. In germline, CDR1 is SGHTA, CDR2 FQGNSA. The V gene end was trimmed by 1 base and the J gene end by 2 bases; junction bases not matched to a gene: 2. This CDR3 is CASSLEREGPYEQYF. The CDR3 DNA reads as TGTGCCAGCAGCTTAGAGCGGGAGGGCCCCTACGAGCAGTACTTC. Full variable domain (rest looked up from reference TRBV7-2 and TRBJ2-7): GAGVSQSPSNKVTEKGKDVELRCDPISGHTALYWYRQSLGQGLEFLIYFQGNSAPDKSGLPSDRFSAERTGGSVSTLTIQRTQQEDSAVYLCASSLEREGPYEQYFGPGTRLTVT.

This clonotype turned up a few times. The chain recombines TRBV28 with TRBJ2-5; D might be TRBD1 or TRBD2, each matching 6 bases. The germline gives CDR1 MDHEN, CDR2 SYDVKM. The CDR3 runs 15 residues. V lost 5 bases and J 6 bases, leaving 19 bases between the germline ends. The CDR3 DNA reads as TGTGCCAGCAGTCTTCCCTCGGAGGGGGTTAAGACCCAGTACTTC. This gives the protein CASSLPSEGVKTQYF.

This clonotype was seen many times. The chain carries TRBV6-6 and TRBJ2-1, with D unclear. The CDR3 has 12 amino acids. CDR1 and CDR2 (germline): MNHNY, SVGAGI (reference sequence). Deletions cut 7 bases from V and 3 bases from J, with 7 bases between. CDR3 residues: CASMPSYNEQFF. CDR3 bases: TGTGCCAGCATGCCTAGCTACAATGAGCAGTTCTTC.